Below, 9 T cell receptor beta chains from the same sample are listed, as sequenced in a study of radiation and T cells in renal cell carcinoma. This sample's time point: blood 4 weeks post-SBRT, at nephrectomy. This sample's treatment: 15 Gy SBRT to primary tumor, nephrectomy 4 weeks later. Produced via immunoSEQ multiplex PCR; TCRdb's table is partial and in-frame only. Here the sample spans 30,000 to 40,000 clones, 65% to 85% being singletons. This specimen was blood, taken from a patient whose treatment included radiotherapy and nephrectomy. The receptors come from a man aged 55 to 70 with renal cell carcinoma.

This clone occurred once. CDR3 region: CASISDSDNQPQHF. In nucleotides, the CDR3 is TGTGCCAGCATCTCGGACAGTGACAATCAGCCCCAGCATTTT. The rearrangement uses TRBV2 and TRBJ1-5; tentatively, D is TRBD1 (6 bases). The CDR3 consists of 14 residues. Per germline, CDR1 SNHLY and CDR2 FYNNEI. V lost 7 bases, J lost 3 bases, and 13 bases lay in between.

This clone was seen only once. V gene TRBV15 combines with J gene TRBJ2-7, with D unresolved. The V gene lost 3 bases and the J gene lost 2 bases, with 14 bases spanning the gap. This CDR3 has 15 residues. CDR1 LNHNV and CDR2 YYDKDF come from the germline V gene (reference sequence). CDR3 amino acids: CATSSPRTDTYEQYF. For the CDR3, the DNA is TGTGCCACCAGCAGTCCTAGGACGGATACCTACGAGCAGTACTTC.

The J gene is TRBJ2-1, the V gene TRBV4-3; TRBD2 matches at 9 bases. CDR1 is LGHNA and CDR2 is YSLEER in the germline V gene. J gave up 2 bases and V 0 bases, and 5 bases lay outside the gene matches. This CDR3 spans 17 amino acids. The CDR3: CASSQDQASGTYNEQFF. As DNA, the CDR3 is TGCGCCAGCAGCCAAGATCAGGCTAGCGGGACCTACAATGAGCAGTTCTTC.

The J gene is TRBJ2-7, the V gene TRBV27; the D gene is possibly TRBD1 (5 bases). The CDR3 covers 13 residues. The germline gives CDR1 MNHEY, CDR2 SMNVEV (reference sequence). V lost 6 bases, J lost 0 bases, and 9 bases lay in between. The CDR3 reads CASRSGISYEQYF. In DNA, the CDR3 is TGTGCCAGCAGATCAGGGATCTCCTACGAGCAGTACTTC.

The CDR3 DNA is TGTGCCAGCAGCTCTGACCTCATTCTCTCGACAGGGGTGAACTATGGCTACACCTTC. Translated, it gives CASSSDLILSTGVNYGYTF. V is TRBV5-6 and J is TRBJ1-2, with 8 bases identical to TRBD1. CDR3 size: 19 residues. Per the germline V gene, CDR1 is SGHDT and CDR2 is YYEEEE. V trimming: 3 bases; J trimming: 2 bases; junction bases outside the gene matches: 18.

The chain links TRBV11-2 to TRBJ2-7; D is uncertain. CDR3 size: 15 residues. Germline V gives CDR1 SGHAT, CDR2 FQNNGV. V shed 1 base and J shed 4 bases, with 14 bases lying between them. CDR3 DNA sequence: TGTGCCAGCAGCTTAGTATCCGGAGAACTTTACGAGCAGTACTTC. It is translated as CASSLVSGELYEQYF.

The chain has TRBV5-1 and TRBJ1-1, with 8 nucleotides matching TRBD1. Germline-derived CDR1 and CDR2 are SGHRS and YFSETQ. The CDR3 is 14 residues long. V shed 3 bases and J 3 bases; nucleotides not matched to a gene: 4. The CDR3 region has the DNA TGCGCCAGCAGCTCGACAGGGGCGGACACTGAAGCTTTCTTT. Residues: CASSSTGADTEAFF.

The chain uses TRBV15 and TRBJ2-5; D possibly corresponds to TRBD2 (5 bases). Per the germline V gene, CDR1 is LNHNV and CDR2 is YYDKDF (reference sequence). Trimming took off 0 bases at V and 5 bases at J, with 13 bases between the two ends. This CDR3 is built from 15 residues. The CDR3 bases are TGTGCCACCAGCAGAGATCGCGCGGGCTTGGAGACCCAGTACTTC. Encoded protein: CATSRDRAGLETQYF.

The CDR3 protein is CATRDRGGYEQYF. CDR3 sequence (DNA): TGTGCCACCAGGGACAGGGGGGGGTACGAGCAGTACTTC. The chain combines TRBV19 with TRBJ2-7; 11 nucleotides line up with TRBD1. V was clipped by 10 bases and J by 4 bases; unmatched bases: 6. Per germline, CDR1 LNHDA and CDR2 SQIVND (reference sequence). There are 13 residues in the CDR3.